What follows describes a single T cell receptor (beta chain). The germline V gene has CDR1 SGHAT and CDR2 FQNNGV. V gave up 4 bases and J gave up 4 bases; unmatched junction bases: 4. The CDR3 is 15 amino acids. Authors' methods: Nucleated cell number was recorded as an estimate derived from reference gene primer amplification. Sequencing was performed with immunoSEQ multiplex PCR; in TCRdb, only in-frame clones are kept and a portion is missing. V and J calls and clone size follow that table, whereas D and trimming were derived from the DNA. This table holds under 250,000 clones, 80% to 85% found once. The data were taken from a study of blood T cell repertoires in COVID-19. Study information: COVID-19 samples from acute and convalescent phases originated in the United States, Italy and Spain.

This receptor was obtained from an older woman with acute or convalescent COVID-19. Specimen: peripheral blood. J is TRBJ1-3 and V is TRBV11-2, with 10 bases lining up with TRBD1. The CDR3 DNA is TGTGCCAGCAGCTCAGGGACAGGGGCGGGAAACACCATATATTTT. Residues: CASSSGTGAGNTIYF. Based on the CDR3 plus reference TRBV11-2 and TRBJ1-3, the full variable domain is EAGVAQSPRYKIIEKRQSVAFWCNPISGHATLYWYQQILGQGPKLLIQFQNNGVVDDSQLPKDRFSAERLKGVDSTLKIQPAKLEDSAVYLCASSSGTGAGNTIYFGEGSWLTVV.